Below, 20 T cell receptor beta chains from the same sample are listed, as sequenced in a study of cytomegalovirus exposure and HLA in healthy donors. With 60 Vbeta and 13 Jbeta primers, the PCR was carried out. Measured with immunoSEQ multiplex PCR; TCRdb has only the in-frame clones, and not every one. The repertoire holds more than 85,000 clones, with 76% as singletons. Sequences were obtained from PBMCs. The source is a man aged 25 to 40 in good health and CMV-seropositive.

The rearrangement uses TRBV27 and TRBJ2-1; no firm D call. The CDR3 has 14 amino acids. The ends were cut back, 8 bases at V and 1 base at J, with 12 bases in the middle. Per the germline V gene, CDR1 is MNHEY and CDR2 is SMNVEV (reference sequence). The CDR3 spells CASSYAGSYNEQFF. In DNA form, the CDR3 reads TGTGCCAGCTCATATGCCGGGTCCTACAATGAGCAGTTCTTC.

V and J are TRBV10-1 and TRBJ1-2; 8 positions agree with TRBD1. The V gene end was trimmed by 6 bases and the J gene end by 1 base; junction bases not matched to a gene: 4. Germline lookup yields CDR1 WNHNN and CDR2 SYGVQD (reference sequence). The CDR3 is made up of 14 amino acids. CDR3 sequence reads: CASSPTGDNYGYTF. The CDR3 DNA follows: TGCGCCAGCAGCCCGACAGGGGATAACTATGGCTACACCTTC.

CDR3 protein: CSVEWRGGRETQYF. The CDR3 DNA sequence: TGCAGCGTTGAATGGCGGGGGGGCCGGGAGACCCAGTACTTC. The chain employs TRBV29-1 and TRBJ2-5; 9 positions agree with TRBD2. The V and J ends lost 2 bases and 5 bases, in that order; junction bases with no gene match: 6. The germline V gene encodes CDR1 SQVTM and CDR2 ANQGSEA. This CDR3 is 14 amino acids long.

The V and J genes are TRBV5-1 and TRBJ2-5; the match to TRBD1 covers 11 bases. TRBJ2-7 matches the DNA end more closely, so the J call is doubtful. This CDR3 has 17 amino acids. Germline V gene data show CDR1 as SGHRS and CDR2 as YFSETQ. CDR3 sequence (DNA): TGCGCCAGCAGTGGTGGACAGGGGGCTTCCCTCTCCTACGAGCAGTACTTC. Its translation: CASSGGQGASLSYEQYF.

This clone was counted a few times. The V gene is TRBV4-3, the J gene TRBJ2-1, with a possible D match to TRBD1 (7 bases). The CDR3 is 16 amino acids. Trimming took 4 bases from V and 6 from J, leaving 19 bases between them. Germline-derived CDR1 and CDR2 are LGHNA and YSLEER. CDR3 protein: CASSPRPGGLSNEQFF. The CDR3 region has the DNA TGCGCCAGCAGCCCCCGCCCAGGGGGGTTGAGCAATGAGCAGTTCTTC.

The chain joins TRBV11-2 to TRBJ2-5; 10 bases align to TRBD1. This CDR3 comprises 16 residues. Trimming cost V 3 bases and J 5 bases; bases outside gene matches: 9. Germline CDR1 is SGHAT and CDR2 is FQNNGV. CDR3 amino acids: CASSFGDRGIQETQYF. In nucleotides, the CDR3 is TGTGCCAGCAGCTTCGGGGACAGGGGTATTCAGGAGACCCAGTACTTC.

This chain uses TRBV6-5 with TRBJ2-1, with D perhaps matching TRBD2 (6 bases). CDR3 length: 12 amino acids. Trimming pared 6 bases from V and 3 bases from J, leaving 6 bases between. Germline V gene data show CDR1 as MNHEY and CDR2 as SVGAGI. CDR3 protein: CASRGGYNEQFF. The CDR3 region has the DNA TGTGCCAGCAGGGGGGGCTACAATGAGCAGTTCTTC.

The chain uses TRBV2 and TRBJ1-1; no clear D. Germline V lookup: CDR1 SNHLY, CDR2 FYNNEI. This CDR3 is built from 12 residues. The V and J ends lost 0 bases and 6 bases respectively, with 5 bases between them. In nucleotides, the CDR3 is TGTGCCAGCAGTGAAGCGCGGCCTGAAGCTTTCTTT. It specifies CASSEARPEAFF.

This clone has only a few counts. The rearrangement joins TRBV20-1 to TRBJ1-2; D gene ambiguous. Looked up from germline, CDR1 is DFQATT and CDR2 is SNEGSKA (reference sequence). V was clipped by 2 bases and J by 4 bases, with 5 bases between them. The CDR3 extends over 11 amino acids. For the CDR3, the DNA is TGCAGTGCTAGACCGTCCTATGGCTACACCTTC. Residues: CSARPSYGYTF.

The V call is TRBV4-2, the J call TRBJ2-2; 10 bases are shared with TRBD2. V lost 7 bases, J lost 2 bases, and 10 bases stayed unmatched. The CDR3 runs to 17 residues. The germline V gene has CDR1 LGHNA and CDR2 YNFKEQ. The CDR3 DNA reads TGTGCCAGCACCCCGGGTAGCGGGGGGTACAACACCGGGGAGCTGTTTTTT. This encodes CASTPGSGGYNTGELFF.

This clone was counted a single time. This rearrangement joins TRBV28 to TRBJ1-6; TRBD1 matches at 7 bases. Germline values: CDR1 MDHEN, CDR2 SYDVKM. The trim removed 5 bases at V and 7 bases at J, leaving 8 bases unmatched. This CDR3 contains 15 residues. This chain's CDR3 is CASSPTDRYNSPLHF. Here the CDR3 DNA reads TGTGCCAGCAGTCCCACGGACAGGTACAATTCACCCCTCCACTTT.

J is TRBJ1-3 and V is TRBV5-1; D unresolved. Germline-derived CDR1 and CDR2 are SGHRS and YFSETQ. Trimming shortened V by 0 bases and J by 2 bases, and 12 bases separated the two germline ends. This CDR3 has 16 amino acids. CDR3 protein: CASSLGGPGTGNTIYF. The CDR3, as DNA: TGCGCCAGCAGCTTGGGTGGTCCCGGGACTGGAAACACCATATATTTT.

J is TRBJ2-5 and V is TRBV7-8, with TRBD2 identical over 11 bases. The CDR3 totals 16 residues. CDR1 is SGHVS, CDR2 FQNEAQ, per germline. J gave up 1 base and V 4 bases, and 5 bases lay outside the gene matches. This CDR3 reads CASSSGTSGLQETQYF. The CDR3 DNA is TGTGCCAGCAGCTCTGGGACTAGCGGCCTCCAAGAGACCCAGTACTTC.

The rearrangement joins TRBV21-1 to TRBJ1-5. TRBV21-1 is shown as a pseudogene. This CDR3 region has 15 residues. The CDR3 bases are TGTGCCAGCAGCAGACCGGGACTTGGAGGTCAGCCCCAGCATTTT. Translated, it gives CASSRPGLGGQPQHF.

V gene TRBV28 combines with J gene TRBJ2-7, with D possibly matching TRBD1 (6 bases). The CDR3 loop spans 14 amino acids. V shed 5 bases and J shed 3 bases, with 14 bases lying between them. CDR1 is MDHEN and CDR2 is SYDVKM in the germline V gene. CDR3 in DNA: TGTGCCAGCAGTCCTTGGGACATAGACTACGAGCAGTACTTC. Amino acid sequence: CASSPWDIDYEQYF.

This chain links TRBV9 with TRBJ1-4; no definite D call. Germline loops: CDR1 SGDLS, CDR2 YYNGEE. CDR3 length: 17 amino acids. Trimming took 0 bases from V and 8 from J, leaving 20 bases between them. In DNA form, the CDR3 reads TGTGCCAGCAGCGTAGGAAAGCCCCCGACGCCGGGGGAAAAACTGTTTTTT. Its translation is CASSVGKPPTPGEKLFF.

This chain uses TRBV30 with TRBJ2-7; 8 bases line up with TRBD1. The V gene's germline CDR1 is GTSNPN and CDR2 SVGIG (reference sequence). CDR3 length: 13 residues. The trim removed 5 bases at V and 3 bases at J, leaving 6 bases unmatched. This CDR3 is CAWAHDRGYEQYF. The CDR3 nucleotides are TGTGCCTGGGCTCATGACAGGGGCTACGAGCAGTACTTC.

This clone was detected once. The chain recombines TRBV5-1 with TRBJ2-5; possible D gene TRBD1, 6 bases. The CDR3 covers 15 residues. Deletions cut 0 bases from V and 1 base from J, with 10 bases between. Germline V gene sequence: CDR1 SGHRS, CDR2 YFSETQ. The CDR3 DNA follows: TGCGCCAGCAGCTTGGTTGCAGGGGCCCAAGAGACCCAGTACTTC. Translation gives CASSLVAGAQETQYF. The complete variable domain, with remaining parts taken from reference TRBV5-1 and TRBJ2-5, reads KAGVTQTPRYLIKTRGQQVTLSCSPISGHRSVSWYQQTPGQGLQFLFEYFSETQRNKGNFPGRFSGRQFSNSRSEMNVSTLELGDSALYLCASSLVAGAQETQYFGPGTRLLVL.

The rearrangement uses TRBV7-8 and TRBJ1-5; a possible D gene is TRBD1 (5 bases). CDR3 length: 15 amino acids. The V end was cut by 4 bases, the J end by 0 bases, with 10 bases between. Germline loops: CDR1 SGHVS, CDR2 FQNEAQ. The CDR3 sequence is CASSSLQGSNQPQHF. As DNA, the CDR3 is TGTGCCAGCAGCTCTCTCCAGGGTAGCAATCAGCCCCAGCATTTT.

This clone was counted once. The genes are TRBV15 and TRBJ1-3, with D unresolved. Germline values: CDR1 LNHNV, CDR2 YYDKDF (reference sequence). V was pared by 2 bases and J by 1 base, with 6 bases between. This CDR3 contains 14 residues. The CDR3 here is CATSRFSSGNTIYF. CDR3 in DNA: TGTGCCACCAGCAGATTCAGTTCTGGAAACACCATATATTTT.